This passage covers 26 T cell receptor beta chains from one sample sequenced in a study of shared T cell receptors in the human thymus. Libraries were prepared by immunoSEQ multiplex PCR; TCRdb keeps only in-frame clonotypes and omits some of them. The top ten clones hold 0.008% to 0.011% of a sample with more than 550,000 clones, approximately 85% of them seen once. These data also featured in a second study, about human thymus T cells.

Material: thymocytes. These receptors originate from a girl under two years old with a congenital heart defect.

The rearrangement joins TRBV4-3 to TRBJ2-1, with D possibly TRBD2 on 6 matching bases. This CDR3 has 18 amino acids. The germline gives CDR1 LGHNA, CDR2 YSLEER. Trimming removed 3 bases at V and 0 bases at J, with 18 bases between. The CDR3 coding sequence is TGCGCCAGCAGCCATACAGGACTATCGCTAAGCTCCTACAATGAGCAGTTCTTC. It is translated as CASSHTGLSLSSYNEQFF.

The V gene is TRBV9, the J gene TRBJ2-1; 9 positions match TRBD2. This CDR3 region has 20 residues. Per germline, CDR1 SGDLS and CDR2 YYNGEE. The J segment lost 2 bases and the V segment lost 4 bases, leaving 19 bases of the junction unmatched. The CDR3 region has the DNA TGTGCCAGCAGCCCTAAAAGGTCGACTAGCGGAACCCTTACCTACAATGAGCAGTTCTTC. Its translation: CASSPKRSTSGTLTYNEQFF.

The chain has TRBV4-1 and TRBJ1-1, with D perhaps matching TRBD1 (6 bases). Deletions cut 3 bases from V and 3 bases from J, with 17 bases between. Germline CDR1 reads MGHRA; CDR2 reads YSYEKL. The CDR3 length is 16 residues. The CDR3 nucleotides are TGCGCCAGCAGCCACTTAACCCGGGACACCTACACTGAAGCTTTCTTT. It codes for CASSHLTRDTYTEAFF.

This clone appeared a single time. The chain recombines TRBV20-1 with TRBJ2-1, with D possibly matching TRBD1 (6 bases). The CDR3 has 9 residues. Germline V CDR1 and CDR2: DFQATT, SNEGSKA (reference sequence). With 7 bases removed from V and 10 bases from J, the gap between germline ends came to 8 bases. CDR3 sequence reads: CSGGQEQFF. The CDR3 coding sequence is TGCAGTGGGGGGCAGGAGCAGTTCTTC.

The genes are TRBV13 and TRBJ1-5, with 8 bases matching TRBD1. The CDR3 consists of 14 residues. CDR1 is PRHDT, CDR2 FYEKMQ, per germline (reference sequence). The V and J ends lost 6 bases and 2 bases, in that order; junction bases with no gene match: 3. The CDR3, as DNA: TGTGCCAGCAGTCAGACAGGGGGCAATCAGCCCCAGCATTTT. Amino acid sequence: CASSQTGGNQPQHF.

This chain joins TRBV4-3 and TRBJ1-1; D possibly corresponds to TRBD1 (5 bases). V was trimmed by 0 bases and J by 5 bases, leaving 16 bases between them. Germline V gene lookup returns CDR1 LGHNA and CDR2 YSLEER. The CDR3 extends over 16 amino acids. The CDR3 region has the DNA TGCGCCAGCAGCCAAGAATGGGGGGTTGGGGGGACTGAAGCTTTCTTT. Translating it yields CASSQEWGVGGTEAFF.

DNA of the CDR3: TGCGCCAGCAGCTCACAGGGACCGATGGGAGAGACCCAGTACTTC. Amino acid sequence: CASSSQGPMGETQYF. The chain couples TRBV5-1 to TRBJ2-5, with TRBD1 as a possible D gene (6 bases). The CDR3 runs to 15 residues. V was trimmed by 3 bases and J by 4 bases, leaving 16 bases between them. Germline CDR1 reads SGHRS; CDR2 reads YFSETQ.

The rearrangement links TRBV6-1 to TRBJ2-1, with D maybe TRBD1 (6 bases). The CDR3 is made up of 16 amino acids. CDR1 is MNHNS and CDR2 is SASEGT in the germline V gene. V was clipped by 2 bases and J by 0 bases, with 11 bases between them. Here the CDR3 reads CASSEIIRGSYNEQFF. CDR3 bases: TGTGCCAGCAGTGAAATTATCAGGGGCTCCTACAATGAGCAGTTCTTC.

This clone has only a few counts. The chain uses TRBV2 and TRBJ2-3, with 14 bases aligning to TRBD2. CDR1 and CDR2 from the germline V gene are SNHLY and FYNNEI. The trim removed 6 bases at V and 0 bases at J, leaving 2 bases unmatched. CDR3 length equals 16 residues. The CDR3 loop reads CASRGLAGASTDTQYF. CDR3 in DNA: TGTGCCAGCAGGGGACTAGCGGGGGCTAGCACAGATACGCAGTATTTT.

This clone is a singleton in its sample. J is TRBJ1-3 and V is TRBV15; 9 positions agree with TRBD1. Germline CDR1 LNHNV, CDR2 YYDKDF (reference sequence). This CDR3 is 19 amino acids long. With V trimmed by 2 bases and J by 3 bases, 14 bases remained unmatched. The CDR3 coding sequence is TGTGCCACCAGCAGAACCCCGGGACAGGGTCCCATATATGGAAACACCATATATTTT. This gives the protein CATSRTPGQGPIYGNTIYF.

Written as DNA, the CDR3 is TGCGCCAGCAGTGAGCCCAATCTTCAGAGAGGTAATTACGAGCAGTACTTC. The encoded protein is CASSEPNLQRGNYEQYF. This chain uses TRBV10-2 with TRBJ2-7; D uncertain. Per germline, CDR1 WSHSY and CDR2 SAAADI. The V end was cut by 2 bases, the J end by 4 bases, with 21 bases between. The CDR3 consists of 17 residues.

This chain joins TRBV29-1 and TRBJ1-2; 7 bases agree with TRBD1. The junction had 8 bases not matched to a gene; V was cut back by 4 bases and J by 3 bases. The CDR3 length is 14 residues. Germline V lookup: CDR1 SQVTM, CDR2 ANQGSEA. CDR3 in DNA: TGCAGCGTTGTCCCAGGGGGATTGGACTATGGCTACACCTTC. It is translated as CSVVPGGLDYGYTF.

This chain joins TRBV13 and TRBJ2-2; a possible D gene is TRBD1 (5 bases). Germline-derived CDR1 and CDR2 are PRHDT and FYEKMQ (reference sequence). This CDR3 has 15 residues. V gave up 3 bases and J gave up 2 bases, with 10 bases separating them. As DNA, the CDR3 is TGTGCCAGCAGCTTCAATAGGGGTAACACCGGGGAGCTGTTTTTT. Residues: CASSFNRGNTGELFF.

There are a few counts of this clone. The J gene is TRBJ1-5, the V gene TRBV11-2; a possible D gene is TRBD1 (5 bases). The CDR3 length is 14 residues. Germline CDR1 reads SGHAT; CDR2 reads FQNNGV. Trimming took off 5 bases at V and 4 bases at J, with 12 bases between the two ends. Here the CDR3 DNA reads TGTGCCAGCAGCCCAGGGTTGGGAAATCAGCCCCAGCATTTT. Protein: CASSPGLGNQPQHF. The full variable domain, in which reference TRBV11-2 and TRBJ1-5 provide the parts outside the CDR3, is EAGVAQSPRYKIIEKRQSVAFWCNPISGHATLYWYQQILGQGPKLLIQFQNNGVVDDSQLPKDRFSAERLKGVDSTLKIQPAKLEDSAVYLCASSPGLGNQPQHFGDGTRLSIL.

V is TRBV6-1 and J is TRBJ1-1; no reliable D call. There are 13 residues in the CDR3. Deletions cut 3 bases from V and 3 bases from J, with 8 bases between. Germline V gene lookup returns CDR1 MNHNS and CDR2 SASEGT. CDR3 nucleotide sequence: TGTGCCAGCAGTGATGATGGGCACACTGAAGCTTTCTTT. Translating gives CASSDDGHTEAFF.

The rearrangement links TRBV7-2 to TRBJ1-1; D perhaps matches TRBD1 (6 bases). V shed 6 bases and J shed 5 bases, with 13 bases lying between them. CDR1 and CDR2 from the germline V gene are SGHTA and FQGNSA. The CDR3 length is 13 residues. The CDR3 loop reads CASSSQQGTEAFF. The CDR3 bases are TGTGCCAGCAGTTCCCAACAGGGTACTGAAGCTTTCTTT.

The chain recombines TRBV2 with TRBJ2-3, with D uncertain. Between the trimmed V and J ends, which lost 2 bases and 1 base, there was a span of 22 bases. Germline V gene data show CDR1 as SNHLY and CDR2 as FYNNEI. The CDR3 spans 19 residues. The CDR3 DNA reads TGTGCCAGCAGTGAAACCCCTAGGCGGCCGGAGATGGGCACAGATACGCAGTATTTT. Its protein product is CASSETPRRPEMGTDTQYF.

This chain uses TRBV25-1 with TRBJ1-4; TRBD1 aligns across 8 bases. The CDR3 covers 16 residues. Germline CDR1 is MGHDK and CDR2 is SYGVNS. The J segment lost 8 bases and the V segment lost 1 base, leaving 9 bases of the junction unmatched. CDR3 sequence reads: CASSEFPGQGREKLFF. CDR3 DNA: TGTGCCAGCAGTGAATTTCCCGGACAGGGTCGGGAAAAACTGTTTTTT.

The chain has TRBV6-9 and TRBJ2-3, with 12 bases identical to TRBD2. V lost 2 bases and J lost 3; bases outside the gene matches: 6. In germline, CDR1 is MNHGY, CDR2 SVAAGI. CDR3 length equals 17 residues. The CDR3 sequence is CASSYLALAGGTDTQYF. The CDR3 DNA follows: TGTGCCAGCAGTTATCTGGCGCTAGCGGGGGGGACAGATACGCAGTATTTT.

The rearrangement joins TRBV10-1 to TRBJ2-5; 8 bases agree with TRBD1. CDR1 WNHNN and CDR2 SYGVQD come from the germline V gene (reference sequence). The V segment lost 2 bases and the J segment 3 bases; nucleotides outside the gene matches: 20. This CDR3 is built from 20 residues. The CDR3 region is CASSEGGGQGANSWKETQYF. DNA for the CDR3: TGCGCCAGCAGTGAGGGTGGGGGCCAGGGGGCGAATTCCTGGAAAGAGACCCAGTACTTC.

This clone was counted a single time. The chain links TRBV5-5 to TRBJ2-3; 12 bases fit TRBD2. This CDR3 is built from 16 residues. J was trimmed by 0 bases and V by 3 bases; bases with no gene match: 2. Germline CDR1 is SGHKS and CDR2 is YYEKEE (reference sequence). The CDR3 region is CASSSGLAGSTDTQYF. The CDR3 DNA sequence: TGTGCCAGCAGCTCCGGACTAGCGGGGAGCACAGATACGCAGTATTTT.

DNA of the CDR3: TGTGCCAGCAGCTTAGTTGGGACAGGGGGCACAGATACGCAGTATTTT. Amino acids: CASSLVGTGGTDTQYF. The chain employs TRBV7-9 and TRBJ2-3; 10 nucleotides align to TRBD1. This CDR3 has 16 amino acids. Germline loops: CDR1 SEHNR, CDR2 FQNEAQ (reference sequence). V shed 1 base, J shed 1 base, and the junction held 2 bases outside the gene matches.

This chain links TRBV4-2 with TRBJ1-2; maybe TRBD1 (5 bases). Deletions cut 0 bases from V and 6 bases from J, with 14 bases between. The CDR3 loop spans 15 amino acids. CDR1 and CDR2 (germline): LGHNA, YNFKEQ. The CDR3 nucleotides are TGTGCCAGCAGCCAAGATCTCGGCCAGGGCAATGGCTACACCTTC. Translating it yields CASSQDLGQGNGYTF.

DNA of the CDR3: TGCGCCAGCAGCTTGGGGGGAGCAATCGCCTACGAGCAGTACTTC. It translates to CASSLGGAIAYEQYF. This chain joins TRBV5-1 and TRBJ2-7; possibly TRBD2 for D (5 bases). Trimming cost V 0 bases and J 2 bases, with 12 bases left between them. CDR3 length: 15 amino acids. Germline CDR1 and CDR2: SGHRS and YFSETQ.

CDR3 in DNA: TGCGCCAGCAGCCAAGGACGTCCGGCTGCGGTCTCTAAACGCAAGCACATCCCTGGCTACACCTTC. This encodes CASSQGRPAAVSKRKHIPGYTF. The rearrangement uses TRBV4-1 and TRBJ1-2; no reliable D call. V gave up 1 base and J gave up 7 bases, with 37 bases separating them. The CDR3 is 22 residues long. The germline CDR1 and CDR2 sequences are MGHRA and YSYEKL.

The chain has TRBV27 and TRBJ2-2; the match to TRBD2 covers 13 bases. CDR3 length: 20 amino acids. Trimming cost V 6 bases and J 1 base; bases outside gene matches: 14. Germline CDR1 reads MNHEY; CDR2 reads SMNVEV (reference sequence). CDR3 sequence: CASSRTQRTSGGRNTGELFF. Here the CDR3 DNA reads TGTGCCAGCAGCCGAACCCAAAGGACTAGCGGGGGTAGGAACACCGGGGAGCTGTTTTTT.